Listed here are 18 T cell receptor beta chains from one sample, sequenced in a study of Ad26.COV2.S vaccination and SARS-CoV-2 variants. Clones were sequenced by immunoSEQ multiplex PCR, and TCRdb holds only the in-frame ones, with some missing. The repertoire has roughly 330,000 clones, roughly nine tenths of them found once; the top ten carry about 5%. The sample's treatment: some 20 received Ad26.COV2.S at low or high dose, single or two shots; 5 received placebo; per-sample allocation not given. On day 63 after the first injection, vaccine and placebo recipients gave samples. The sample was peripheral blood, taken in a trial of Ad26.COV2.S vaccine versus placebo. The origin of the receptors is a person between 18 and 65 years old who received the Ad26.COV2.S COVID-19 vaccine or a placebo.

The gene calls are TRBV2 and TRBJ1-4; no definite D call. The V and J ends lost 7 bases and 8 bases respectively, with 17 bases between them. The germline V gene has CDR1 SNHLY and CDR2 FYNNEI. The CDR3 sequence is 14 residues long. CDR3 bases: TGTGCCAGCATGGCGGCAATATATACCGAAAAACTGTTTTTT. Translated, it gives CASMAAIYTEKLFF.

The rearrangement links TRBV11-3 to TRBJ1-6, with TRBD1 matching over 7 bases. Germline CDR1 and CDR2: SGHNT and YENEEA. V lost 2 bases, J lost 7 bases, and 8 bases stayed unmatched. The CDR3 is 16 amino acids. The CDR3 loop is CASSLIAGTANSPLHF. The CDR3 nucleotides are TGTGCCAGCAGCTTAATCGCCGGGACAGCCAATTCACCCCTCCACTTT. Filled out from reference TRBV11-3 and TRBJ1-6, the complete variable domain reads EAGVVQSPRYKIIEKKQPVAFWCNPISGHNTLYWYLQNLGQGPELLIRYENEEAVDDSQLPKDRFSAERLKGVDSTLKIQPAELGDSAVYLCASSLIAGTANSPLHFGNGTRLTVT.

This chain connects TRBV7-9 to TRBJ1-1; the match to TRBD1 covers 8 bases. This CDR3 comprises 19 residues. Unmatched junction bases numbered 26, after V lost 10 bases and J lost 4 bases. Per germline, CDR1 SEHNR and CDR2 FQNEAQ (reference sequence). The CDR3 is CAIEKSTRGLGPLSTEAFF. In nucleotides, the CDR3 is TGTGCCATCGAAAAGTCGACCAGGGGGCTTGGACCTTTGAGCACTGAAGCTTTCTTT.

The V call is TRBV5-8, the J call TRBJ2-4, with 10 nucleotides matching TRBD1. Trimming removed 4 bases from V and 1 base from J; junction bases left unmatched: 11. The CDR3 loop spans 18 amino acids. Germline CDR1 SGHTS, CDR2 YDEGEE. The CDR3 here is CASSKGQGLPLAKNIQYF. DNA for the CDR3: TGTGCCAGCAGCAAGGGACAGGGGCTCCCCTTGGCCAAAAACATTCAGTACTTC.

The rearrangement uses TRBV2 and TRBJ1-5; 7 bases line up with TRBD1. CDR3 length: 14 residues. Germline-derived CDR1 and CDR2 are SNHLY and FYNNEI. The V and J ends lost 5 bases and 4 bases, in that order; junction bases with no gene match: 5. In nucleotides, the CDR3 is TGTGCCAGCAGTCTGACAGGGAAGAATCAGCCCCAGCATTTT. Its protein is CASSLTGKNQPQHF.

This chain uses TRBV12-3 or TRBV12-4 with TRBJ1-3; the D gene is possibly TRBD1 (5 bases). Trimming shortened V by 8 bases and J by 0 bases, and 8 bases separated the two germline ends. The CDR3 has 13 residues. CDR3 residues: CASGGGSGNTIYF. CDR3 DNA sequence: TGTGCCAGCGGGGGGGGCTCTGGAAACACCATATATTTT.

This chain connects TRBV7-6 to TRBJ1-2; D possibly corresponds to TRBD1 (6 bases). The CDR3 length is 16 residues. V gave up 1 base and J gave up 6 bases, with 18 bases separating them. Germline V gene data show CDR1 as SGHVS and CDR2 as FNYEAQ. Here the CDR3 reads CASSLEAGDRGNGYTF. The CDR3 DNA sequence: TGTGCCAGCAGCTTAGAGGCAGGGGATCGAGGGAATGGCTACACCTTC.

The CDR3 loop is CASSLLGGPTDTQYF. The CDR3 DNA sequence: TGTGCCAGCAGCCTATTAGGGGGGCCCACAGATACGCAGTATTTT. This chain joins TRBV14 and TRBJ2-3; D is perhaps TRBD1 or TRBD2 (6 bases each). The CDR3 length is 15 residues. V lost 4 bases to trimming and J lost 2 bases, with 13 bases between them. Germline V lookup: CDR1 SGHDN, CDR2 FVKESK.

The chain joins TRBV7-7 to TRBJ1-1; TRBD1 might be the D (5 bases). Trimming left V 5 bases short and J 8 bases short, with 21 bases between. The CDR3 extends over 15 amino acids. Germline V gene lookup returns CDR1 SSHAT and CDR2 FNYEAQ (reference sequence). In DNA form, the CDR3 reads TGTGCCAGCAGCCCAGTACAGGTTGGGGGAGTCGAAGCTTTCTTT. This encodes CASSPVQVGGVEAFF.

CDR3 region: CASSYRGGASPLHF. CDR3 DNA sequence: TGTGCCAGCAGTTACCGGGGGGGAGCGTCACCCCTCCACTTT. The chain joins TRBV6-5 to TRBJ1-6, with a weak D call TRBD1 (5 bases). V shed 2 bases and J shed 10 bases, with 12 bases lying between them. The CDR3 has 14 amino acids. Germline V CDR1 and CDR2: MNHEY, SVGAGI.

The V and J genes are TRBV28 and TRBJ1-1, with D maybe TRBD1 (5 bases). Germline V gives CDR1 MDHEN, CDR2 SYDVKM. V lost 3 bases and J 5 bases, leaving 10 bases between the germline ends. This CDR3 has 13 residues. The CDR3 nucleotides are TGTGCCAGCAGTTTCACTGGGGGTACTGAAGCTTTCTTT. Amino acid sequence: CASSFTGGTEAFF.

This clone showed up just once. The chain is built from TRBV2 and TRBJ1-6, with D unresolved. In germline, CDR1 is SNHLY, CDR2 FYNNEI. The V end lost 6 bases, the J end lost 6 bases, and 18 bases lay between the germline ends. The CDR3 runs to 16 residues. CDR3 DNA: TGTGCCAGCAGACCGAGGGAGGGATTGACTAATTCACCCCTCCACTTT. Its protein product is CASRPREGLTNSPLHF.

The chain links TRBV12-3 or TRBV12-4 to TRBJ1-2; no firm D call. V lost 5 bases and J lost 5, with 12 bases in between. The CDR3 is 13 residues long. This CDR3 is CASSPGLGYGYTF. The CDR3 nucleotides read TGTGCCAGCAGTCCCGGACTCGGGTATGGCTACACCTTC.

The chain uses TRBV6-4 and TRBJ2-3; 7 bases are a match to TRBD2. The trim removed 6 bases at V and 0 bases at J, leaving 9 bases unmatched. The CDR3 loop spans 16 amino acids. Germline V lookup: CDR1 MRHNA, CDR2 SNTAGT. For the CDR3, the DNA is TGTGCCAGCAGCCCCGAGGCTAGCGGCAGCACAGATACGCAGTATTTT. It yields the protein CASSPEASGSTDTQYF.

The chain couples TRBV6-5 to TRBJ2-2; D gene ambiguous. The CDR3 has 13 amino acids. The germline gives CDR1 MNHEY, CDR2 SVGAGI. Trimming shortened V by 6 bases and J by 5 bases, and 10 bases separated the two germline ends. The CDR3 nucleotides read TGTGCCAGCAGAAAGGTAGCTACCGGGGAGCTGTTTTTT. It codes for CASRKVATGELFF.

The chain recombines TRBV6-2 or TRBV6-3 with TRBJ2-7; no clear D gene. Germline CDR1 is MNHEY and CDR2 is SVGEGT. V was clipped by 3 bases and J by 5 bases, with 14 bases between them. The CDR3 contains 14 residues. The CDR3, as DNA: TGTGCCAGCAGTTATTCTTTCACTAAGAACGAGCAGTACTTC. It is translated as CASSYSFTKNEQYF.

This chain links TRBV7-3 with TRBJ2-3, with unresolved D. This CDR3 comprises 13 residues. Germline V lookup: CDR1 SGHTA, CDR2 FQGTGA. Trimming removed 5 bases from V and 4 bases from J, with 10 bases in between. The CDR3 here is CASSPYTADTQYF. The CDR3, as DNA: TGTGCCAGCAGCCCATACACTGCAGATACGCAGTATTTT.

In DNA, the CDR3 is TGCAGTCCCAGTGGGCACCTAAATGGCTACACCTTC. This encodes CSPSGHLNGYTF. This chain joins TRBV20-1 and TRBJ1-2, with unresolved D. The germline CDR1 and CDR2 sequences are DFQATT and SNEGSKA (reference sequence). With 8 bases removed from V and 6 bases from J, the gap between germline ends came to 16 bases. The CDR3 contains 12 residues.